Below, 25 T cell receptor beta chains from the same sample are listed, as sequenced in a study of T cells in Graves' hyperthyroidism and ophthalmopathy. It was RNA transcripts that yielded the amplified TCR beta CDR3 regions. The TCR CDR3 first-round RT-PCR relied on the HTBI primer set. A single record per CDR3 protein comes from TCRdb applying MiXCR to the multiplex PCR reads. The sample includes roughly 570,000 distinct CDR3 sequences, roughly 46% of them seen just once. What was sequenced was peripheral blood or thyroid tissue (not recorded which). These receptors all come from an adult woman with Graves' disease, either hyperthyroidism or ophthalmopathy (not recorded which).

This CDR3 is CASSSRNIQYF. In DNA form, the CDR3 reads TGTGCCAGCAGCTCCCGTAACATTCAGTACTTC. The rearrangement links TRBV7-9 to TRBJ2-4, with D hard to call. The germline V gene has CDR1 SEHNR and CDR2 FQNEAQ (reference sequence). The V end lost 4 bases, the J end lost 7 bases, and 5 bases lay between the germline ends. This CDR3 has 11 residues.

The gene calls are TRBV6-4 and TRBJ1-1; TRBD1 agrees at 7 bases. Germline CDR1 MRHNA, CDR2 SNTAGT. The CDR3 consists of 15 residues. V shed 3 bases, J shed 6 bases, and the junction held 10 bases outside the gene matches. CDR3 region: CASSESQGGMAEAFF. In DNA form, the CDR3 reads TGTGCCAGCAGTGAGTCGCAGGGGGGTATGGCTGAAGCTTTCTTT.

V usage is TRBV5-8 and J usage is TRBJ1-5; D unclear. In germline, CDR1 is SGHTS, CDR2 YDEGEE. With 6 bases removed from V and 0 bases from J, the gap between germline ends came to 19 bases. This CDR3 contains 17 residues. In nucleotides, the CDR3 is TGTGCCAGCATCTTCCATACCGGGTTCCGTAGCAATCAGCCCCAGCATTTT. Residues: CASIFHTGFRSNQPQHF.

This clonotype has at least ten counts. As DNA, the CDR3 is TGTGCCATCAGGCCGGGACAGGGGGGCGAGCAGTACTTC. The encoded protein is CAIRPGQGGEQYF. The genes are TRBV10-3 and TRBJ2-7, with 11 bases identical to TRBD1. The CDR3 length is 13 residues. The germline V gene has CDR1 ENHRY and CDR2 SYGVKD. Trimming at V came to 6 bases and at J to 6 bases, leaving 4 bases not matched to a gene.

The J gene is TRBJ2-2, the V gene TRBV29-1; D tentatively fits TRBD1 or TRBD2 (5 bases each). Trimming took off 6 bases at V and 5 bases at J, with 16 bases between the two ends. The CDR3 extends over 14 amino acids. Germline V CDR1 and CDR2: SQVTM, ANQGSEA. The CDR3 nucleotides are TGCAGCGTGGGGGAACCGCTCTCGACCGGGGAGCTGTTTTTT. Protein: CSVGEPLSTGELFF.

This clonotype was seen more than once but under ten times. The chain has TRBV20-1 and TRBJ1-4, with 12 bases fitting TRBD1. V was clipped by 5 bases and J by 6 bases; unmatched bases: 16. CDR1 and CDR2 (germline): DFQATT, SNEGSKA (reference sequence). The CDR3 spans 18 residues. In DNA form, the CDR3 reads TGCAGTGCTTTACTTGCCCCGGGACAGGGGGCCGGGGATGAAAAACTGTTTTTT. It yields the protein CSALLAPGQGAGDEKLFF.

The chain carries TRBV7-2 and TRBJ1-5; D remains ambiguous. CDR3 length equals 16 residues. Per germline, CDR1 SGHTA and CDR2 FQGNSA. The germline V and J ends were trimmed by 5 bases and 3 bases, with 17 bases remaining between them. CDR3 residues: CASSPYGSADNQPQHF. Here the CDR3 DNA reads TGTGCCAGCAGCCCGTACGGATCGGCGGACAATCAGCCCCAGCATTTT.

This clonotype was recorded many times. J is TRBJ1-2 and V is TRBV2; no clear D gene. The CDR3 extends over 13 amino acids. Germline V lookup: CDR1 SNHLY, CDR2 FYNNEI. The germline V and J ends were trimmed by 4 bases and 4 bases, with 10 bases remaining between them. DNA of the CDR3: TGTGCCAGCAGTGGTATGGTTAGCTATGGCTACACCTTC. This codes for CASSGMVSYGYTF.

V and J are TRBV20-1 and TRBJ1-5; 8 nucleotides align to TRBD1. Germline values: CDR1 DFQATT, CDR2 SNEGSKA (reference sequence). The CDR3 contains 14 residues. V lost 4 bases and J lost 10; bases outside the gene matches: 12. CDR3: CSATPDREASPQHF. The CDR3 DNA sequence: TGCAGTGCTACCCCGGACAGGGAAGCTTCACCCCAGCATTTT.

The chain employs TRBV3-1 and TRBJ1-2; D is perhaps TRBD1 (5 bases). There are 15 residues in the CDR3. Trimming shortened V by 0 bases and J by 4 bases, and 12 bases separated the two germline ends. Germline assignment: CDR1 LGHDT and CDR2 YNNKEL (reference sequence). CDR3 DNA sequence: TGTGCCAGCAGCCAAGAATCAGGGCAGCTCTATGGCTACACCTTC. It yields the protein CASSQESGQLYGYTF. The variable domain in full, completed from reference TRBV3-1 and TRBJ1-2, reads DTAVSQTPKYLVTQMGNDKSIKCEQNLGHDTMYWYKQDSKKFLKIMFSYNNKELIINETVPNRFSPKSPDKAHLNLHINSLELGDSAVYFCASSQESGQLYGYTFGSGTRLTVV.

This clonotype was detected ten times or more. This chain links TRBV5-8 with TRBJ1-2; D not resolved. CDR1 is SGHTS and CDR2 is YDEGEE in the germline V gene. The CDR3 length is 14 residues. V was cut by 0 bases and J by 7 bases, with 13 bases left in between. The CDR3 DNA reads as TGTGCCAGCAGCTTGGCCTATCACCAGACTGGCTACACCTTC. Amino acid sequence: CASSLAYHQTGYTF.

The chain combines TRBV27 with TRBJ2-7; 8 nucleotides agree with TRBD2. The germline V gene encodes CDR1 MNHEY and CDR2 SMNVEV (reference sequence). V lost 5 bases and J lost 4; bases outside the gene matches: 4. The CDR3 is made up of 13 amino acids. CDR3 sequence reads: CASSSGSAYEQYF. The CDR3 coding sequence is TGTGCCAGCAGTAGCGGGAGTGCGTACGAGCAGTACTTC.

Worth noting for this clonotype: The junction shows a germline mismatch at one end, possibly a read error. V gene TRBV15 combines with J gene TRBJ1-2; possible D gene TRBD1, 5 bases. This CDR3 has 15 amino acids. Per the germline V gene, CDR1 is LNHNV and CDR2 is YYDKDF (reference sequence). The DNA for the CDR3 is TGTGCCGCCAGCAGCCGATCAGGGTTTTTCGACGGCTACACCTTC. Residues: CAASSRSGFFDGYTF.

Remarks on this clonotype: In this CDR3 the conserved last residue, phenylalanine or tryptophan, is missing, so a read error is likely. The limits of the CDR3 on the DNA are not certain, so only TCRdb's listed CDR3 is given. The rearrangement joins TRBV7-8 to TRBJ1-4; the listed D gene, TRBD1, was not tested against the DNA. A total of 13 residues make up the CDR3, ends included. Per germline, CDR1 SGHVS and CDR2 FQNEAQ. CDR3 protein: CASSFRDRQRLYY.

This clonotype was recorded at least ten times. The chain couples TRBV12-3 or TRBV12-4 to TRBJ2-7; 7 bases agree with TRBD1. The CDR3 totals 14 residues. Germline trimming cut 3 bases from V and 5 bases from J; bases unmatched to any gene: 7. The chain's CDR3 is CASSFMTGPNEQYF. The CDR3 bases are TGTGCCAGCAGTTTTATGACAGGGCCGAACGAGCAGTACTTC.

This clonotype came up many times. J is TRBJ1-1 and V is TRBV25-1, with a possible D match to TRBD1 (5 bases). Germline V lookup: CDR1 MGHDK, CDR2 SYGVNS. The length of the CDR3 is 15 residues. V lost 1 base to trimming and J lost 5 bases, with 14 bases between them. The CDR3 region is CASSELEGLGTEAFF. CDR3 sequence (DNA): TGTGCCAGCAGTGAATTGGAGGGGCTAGGGACTGAAGCTTTCTTT.

This sequence joins TRBV11-2 and TRBJ2-1; D not resolved. The CDR3 has 11 amino acids. CDR1 SGHAT and CDR2 FQNNGV come from the germline V gene. V lost 6 bases, J lost 10 bases, and 10 bases lay in between. This CDR3 is CASSVGREQFF. The CDR3, as DNA: TGTGCCAGCAGTGTAGGGCGGGAGCAGTTCTTC.

The rearrangement links TRBV7-8 to TRBJ1-6, with no clear D. The CDR3 extends over 16 amino acids. CDR1 is SGHVS and CDR2 is FQNEAQ in the germline V gene. Between the trimmed V and J ends, which lost 1 base and 10 bases, there was a span of 17 bases. CDR3 DNA sequence: TGTGCCAGCAGCTTAGAAGGGCGTAGTTCGGGCTCACCCCTCCACTTT. Residues: CASSLEGRSSGSPLHF.

The table lists this clonotype with many counts. The chain combines TRBV29-1 with TRBJ2-7, with D tentatively TRBD1 or TRBD2 (5 bases each). The length of the CDR3 is 12 residues. Germline V gene lookup returns CDR1 SQVTM and CDR2 ANQGSEA. V lost 6 bases, J lost 6 bases, and 15 bases lay in between. The CDR3 bases are TGCAGCGTCGCCCCCGGGGACGCCGAGCAGTACTTC. It is translated as CSVAPGDAEQYF.

The chain employs TRBV12-3 or TRBV12-4 and TRBJ2-7; 8 bases match TRBD1. Gene TRBJ2-1 matches the end of the DNA better, so the J call may be wrong. This CDR3 has 13 amino acids. The CDR3 protein is CASSSDRAWEQFF. In DNA, the CDR3 is TGTGCCAGCAGTTCGGACAGGGCTTGGGAGCAGTTCTTC.

The V call is TRBV7-9, the J call TRBJ1-4; no definite D call. Germline V CDR1 and CDR2: SEHNR, FQNEAQ (reference sequence). The germline V and J ends were trimmed by 5 bases and 7 bases, with 8 bases remaining between them. The CDR3 runs to 12 residues. CDR3 residues: CASSHPGEKLFF. The CDR3 nucleotides are TGTGCCAGCAGCCACCCAGGTGAAAAACTGTTTTTT.

Concerning this clonotype: Since a much larger clone is just one base distant, this may be a read error. This chain joins TRBV6-1 and TRBJ2-7, with a weak D call TRBD1 (5 bases). The CDR3 has 11 amino acids. Germline CDR1 is MNHNS and CDR2 is SASEGT. V lost 7 bases to trimming and J lost 4 bases, with 8 bases between them. In nucleotides, the CDR3 is TGTGCCAGCAAACCAGGGTACGAGCAGTACTTC. Translating gives CASKPGYEQYF.

There are many counts of this clonotype. The chain employs TRBV2 and TRBJ2-7, with D unclear. The CDR3 spans 12 residues. Germline assignment: CDR1 SNHLY and CDR2 FYNNEI. The V gene lost 2 bases and the J gene lost 9 bases, with 11 bases spanning the gap. As DNA, the CDR3 is TGTGCCAGCAGTGAAAGGTCGCCGGGGCAGTACTTC. It is translated as CASSERSPGQYF. Full variable domain (outside the CDR3, taken from reference TRBV2 and TRBJ2-7): EPEVTQTPSHQVTQMGQEVILRCVPISNHLYFYWYRQILGQKVEFLVSFYNNEISEKSEIFDDQFSVERPDGSNFTLKIRSTKLEDSAMYFCASSERSPGQYFGPGTRLTVT.

CDR3 sequence: CASSLAGVVGYGYTF. The CDR3 DNA follows: TGTGCCAGCAGCTTAGCAGGGGTCGTTGGCTATGGCTACACCTTC. The V gene is TRBV11-2, the J gene TRBJ1-2, with D possibly being TRBD1 (6 bases). CDR1 and CDR2 (germline): SGHAT, FQNNGV. The V and J ends lost 1 base and 4 bases respectively, with 13 bases between them. This CDR3 region has 15 residues.

The chain combines TRBV20-1 with TRBJ1-2, with 7 bases identical to TRBD1. The CDR3 loop spans 15 amino acids. Per germline, CDR1 DFQATT and CDR2 SNEGSKA (reference sequence). V shed 0 bases, J shed 4 bases, and the junction held 8 bases outside the gene matches. CDR3 residues: CSARDDSDRVYGYTF. The CDR3 nucleotides are TGCAGTGCTAGAGATGATTCCGACAGGGTCTATGGCTACACCTTC.